This T cell receptor beta chain was recorded in a study of shared clonotypes between healthy human individuals. Study summary: Researchers drew samples from two women and three men aged 18 to 49. CD4 naive cells filled three plates per donor, CD4 memory three, CD8 naive two and CD8 memory one.

The method was immunoSEQ multiplex PCR; TCRdb's version includes in-frame clones alone and lacks a portion of them. This sample carries about 2.1 million clones, around 93% of them seen once, and the ten largest clones take more than 1.5%. Per the germline V gene, CDR1 is SGDLS and CDR2 is YYNGEE. V dropped 4 bases and J dropped 3 bases, with 11 bases sitting between them. The CDR3 is made up of 13 amino acids. The naive CD8 population came from CD45RO-negative cells selected for CCR7, without terminally differentiated effector memory CD45RA+ cells. The chain uses TRBV9 and TRBJ2-7, with D possibly called TRBD1 or TRBD2 (5 bases each). The material sequenced was naive CD8+ T cells from PBMCs. This clonotype originated in a man aged 18-30 years in good health. Some clones in this sample may be carry-over from other donors' samples. The CDR3 loop is CASSPGRIYEQYF. The CDR3 DNA reads as TGTGCCAGCAGCCCGGGACGGATCTACGAGCAGTACTTC.